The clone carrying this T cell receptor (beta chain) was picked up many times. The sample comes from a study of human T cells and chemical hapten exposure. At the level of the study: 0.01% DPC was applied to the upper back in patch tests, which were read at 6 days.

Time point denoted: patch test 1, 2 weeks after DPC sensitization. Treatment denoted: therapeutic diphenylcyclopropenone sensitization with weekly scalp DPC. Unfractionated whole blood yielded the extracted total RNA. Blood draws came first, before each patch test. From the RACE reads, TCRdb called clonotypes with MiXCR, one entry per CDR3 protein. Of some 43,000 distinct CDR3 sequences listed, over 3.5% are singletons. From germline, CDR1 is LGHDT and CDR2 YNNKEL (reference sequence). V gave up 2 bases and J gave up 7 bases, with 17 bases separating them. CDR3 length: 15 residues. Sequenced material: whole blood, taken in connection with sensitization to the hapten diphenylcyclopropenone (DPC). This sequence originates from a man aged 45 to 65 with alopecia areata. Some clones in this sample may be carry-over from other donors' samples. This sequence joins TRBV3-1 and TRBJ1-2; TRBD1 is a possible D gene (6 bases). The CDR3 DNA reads TGTGCCAGCAGCCAAAGAGGGGGGAGAGGGGCTGGCTACACCTTC. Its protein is CASSQRGGRGAGYTF.